Below are 25 T cell receptor beta chains sequenced from a single sample in a study of blood T cell repertoires in COVID-19. Measured with immunoSEQ multiplex PCR; TCRdb has only the in-frame clones, and not every one. The sample shows 30,000 to 45,000 clones, 70% to 90% of them seen only once. Sequenced sample: peripheral blood. These receptors all come from a woman in her sixties or seventies with active COVID-19.

The rearrangement uses TRBV7-3 and TRBJ2-2; D possibly corresponds to TRBD1 (8 bases). The germline gives CDR1 SGHTA, CDR2 FQGTGA. V lost 5 bases and J lost 6, with 16 bases in between. CDR3 length: 15 residues. The CDR3 DNA is TGTGCCAGCAGCCCGGGGGGCAGGGGGCCCGGGGAGCTGTTTTTT. Translated: CASSPGGRGPGELFF.

The CDR3 reads CASSQAVYRGRDTEAFF. The CDR3 DNA sequence: TGTGCCAGCAGCCAAGCGGTTTACAGGGGGCGCGACACTGAAGCTTTCTTT. The V call is TRBV3-1 (or the pseudogene TRBV3-2), the J call TRBJ1-1, with 9 bases identical to TRBD1. The germline gives CDR1 LGHDT, CDR2 YNNKEL (reference sequence). The trim removed 1 base at V and 3 bases at J, leaving 9 bases unmatched. The CDR3 spans 17 residues.

This chain uses TRBV28 with TRBJ2-7; 7 positions match TRBD2. This CDR3 has 16 residues. V lost 6 bases, J lost 4 bases, and 15 bases stayed unmatched. CDR1 and CDR2 (germline): MDHEN, SYDVKM. This CDR3 is CASSPIREGGRYEQYF. The DNA for the CDR3 is TGTGCCAGCAGCCCAATCAGGGAGGGAGGTCGATACGAGCAGTACTTC.

J is TRBJ2-4 and V is TRBV12-3 or TRBV12-4, with D possibly TRBD2 on 7 matching bases. This CDR3 region has 13 residues. Trimming left V 3 bases short and J 8 bases short, with 11 bases between. Written as DNA, the CDR3 is TGTGCCAGCAGTTTGGAGGGGGGGGACATTCAGTACTTC. Protein product: CASSLEGGDIQYF.

This clone was seen a few times. The rearrangement uses TRBV9 and TRBJ2-5; D gene uncertain. CDR3 length: 15 residues. The V gene's germline CDR1 is SGDLS and CDR2 YYNGEE. The V end was cut by 0 bases, the J end by 0 bases, with 9 bases between. The CDR3 is CASSVGDTNQETQYF. For the CDR3, the DNA is TGTGCCAGCAGCGTAGGAGACACCAACCAAGAGACCCAGTACTTC. The complete variable domain, with remaining parts taken from reference TRBV9 and TRBJ2-5, reads DSGVTQTPKHLITATGQRVTLRCSPRSGDLSVYWYQQSLDQGLQFLIQYYNGEERAKGNILERFSAQQFPDLHSELNLSSLELGDSALYFCASSVGDTNQETQYFGPGTRLLVL.

The V and J genes are TRBV6-5 and TRBJ2-1; D is unresolved. The CDR3 loop spans 11 amino acids. In germline, CDR1 is MNHEY, CDR2 SVGAGI. Between the trimmed V and J ends, which lost 8 bases and 6 bases, there was a span of 8 bases. The CDR3 is CASGPPNEQFF. The CDR3, as DNA: TGTGCCAGCGGGCCTCCCAATGAGCAGTTCTTC.

This clone was observed once. The chain is built from TRBV2 and TRBJ2-1; perhaps TRBD1 as D (6 bases). This CDR3 is 15 amino acids long. V was clipped by 4 bases and J by 3 bases, with 13 bases between them. Per germline, CDR1 SNHLY and CDR2 FYNNEI. The CDR3 region is CASSVGDTFYNEQFF. The CDR3 bases are TGTGCCAGCAGTGTAGGGGACACTTTCTACAATGAGCAGTTCTTC.

This clone was detected only once. This chain uses TRBV24-1 with TRBJ2-3; tentatively, D is TRBD2 (6 bases). The germline V gene has CDR1 KGHDR and CDR2 SFDVKD. The V and J ends lost 4 bases and 2 bases respectively, with 9 bases between them. There are 14 residues in the CDR3. Here the CDR3 reads CATSEGGYTDTQYF. As DNA, the CDR3 is TGTGCCACCAGTGAGGGGGGATACACAGATACGCAGTATTTT.

This clone was observed a single time. The V call is TRBV29-1, the J call TRBJ2-5; D perhaps matches TRBD1 (5 bases). Looked up from germline, CDR1 is SQVTM and CDR2 is ANQGSEA. The CDR3 has 14 residues. Trimming shortened V by 5 bases and J by 0 bases, and 13 bases separated the two germline ends. CDR3: CSVTPARDQETQYF. CDR3 DNA: TGCAGCGTTACTCCGGCCAGGGACCAAGAGACCCAGTACTTC.

This chain connects TRBV7-9 to TRBJ1-1; a possible D gene is TRBD1 (6 bases). With 5 bases removed from V and 0 bases from J, the gap between germline ends came to 19 bases. The CDR3 loop spans 17 amino acids. Germline lookup yields CDR1 SEHNR and CDR2 FQNEAQ (reference sequence). DNA of the CDR3: TGTGCCAGCAGCCGATGGACTAGACAGGCTATGAACACTGAAGCTTTCTTT. This sequence encodes CASSRWTRQAMNTEAFF.

The chain couples TRBV19 to TRBJ1-3; 7 bases align to TRBD1. The ends lost 9 bases at V and 4 bases at J; junction bases unmatched: 6. Germline V gives CDR1 LNHDA, CDR2 SQIVND (reference sequence). This CDR3 comprises 13 residues. CDR3 sequence reads: CASQDRRGNTIYF. The CDR3 DNA sequence: TGTGCCAGCCAGGACAGGAGAGGAAACACCATATATTTT.

This clone was seen a single time. The V gene is TRBV11-1, the J gene TRBJ2-3; perhaps TRBD2 as D (6 bases). The ends were cut back, 3 bases at V and 4 bases at J, with 11 bases in the middle. The CDR3 length is 14 residues. The germline gives CDR1 SGHAT, CDR2 FQDESV (reference sequence). This chain's CDR3 is CASSFGTVADTQYF. The CDR3 nucleotides are TGTGCCAGCAGCTTTGGGACTGTGGCAGATACGCAGTATTTT.

The rearrangement links TRBV28 to TRBJ1-4; 8 nucleotides agree with TRBD1. The germline V gene encodes CDR1 MDHEN and CDR2 SYDVKM. CDR3 length: 16 residues. Trimming took 6 bases from V and 8 from J; bases not matched to a gene: 14. CDR3 nucleotides: TGTGCCAGCAGCAATTTCGGGGGACAGGACGAGGAAAAACTGTTTTTT. Its translation: CASSNFGGQDEEKLFF.

This clone was counted only a few times. This chain uses TRBV10-3 with TRBJ2-1; 14 bases fit TRBD2. CDR1 ENHRY and CDR2 SYGVKD come from the germline V gene. V shed 8 bases and J 10 bases; nucleotides not matched to a gene: 13. This CDR3 is built from 16 residues. The CDR3 spells CAIGGLAGGLGGEQFF. CDR3 nucleotide sequence: TGTGCCATCGGAGGACTAGCGGGGGGCCTCGGGGGAGAGCAGTTCTTC.

The rearrangement links TRBV29-1 to TRBJ2-3, with 8 bases lining up with TRBD2. CDR3 length: 15 amino acids. V lost 4 bases, J lost 2 bases, and 8 bases stayed unmatched. Germline V gene lookup returns CDR1 SQVTM and CDR2 ANQGSEA. The CDR3 region has the DNA TGCAGCGTTGTCTGGGCGGGGGGTGCCACAGATACGCAGTATTTT. Protein: CSVVWAGGATDTQYF.

The chain links TRBV7-2 to TRBJ2-3; 11 bases fit TRBD2. Germline CDR1 reads SGHTA; CDR2 reads FQGNSA. The V segment lost 5 bases and the J segment 8 bases; nucleotides outside the gene matches: 3. The CDR3 consists of 13 residues. CDR3: CASSPTSGGTQYF. CDR3 nucleotide sequence: TGTGCCAGCAGCCCCACTAGCGGGGGTACGCAGTATTTT. Drawing the rest from reference TRBV7-2 and TRBJ2-3, the complete variable domain is GAGVSQSPSNKVTEKGKDVELRCDPISGHTALYWYRQSLGQGLEFLIYFQGNSAPDKSGLPSDRFSAERTGGSVSTLTIQRTQQEDSAVYLCASSPTSGGTQYFGPGTRLTVL.

In this sample, this clone turned up once. The rearrangement links TRBV18 to TRBJ1-2; D uncertain. This CDR3 spans 15 amino acids. Between the trimmed V and J ends, which lost 2 bases and 4 bases, there was a span of 14 bases. Germline V gene data show CDR1 as KGHSH and CDR2 as LQKENI. The CDR3 loop is CASSPNGVSGYGYTF. Written as DNA, the CDR3 is TGTGCCAGCTCACCAAACGGGGTGTCGGGCTATGGCTACACCTTC.

This chain joins TRBV2 and TRBJ2-3; TRBD2 might be the D (5 bases). This CDR3 spans 14 amino acids. V was clipped by 3 bases and J by 2 bases, with 9 bases between them. Per germline, CDR1 SNHLY and CDR2 FYNNEI. The CDR3 DNA is TGTGCCAGCAGTGACTCGCGGGCCACAGATACGCAGTATTTT. Translated: CASSDSRATDTQYF.

About this clone itself: Other DNA sequences in this specimen translate into the identical CDR3. The chain joins TRBV19 to TRBJ2-3; 7 bases are shared with TRBD1. V was clipped by 7 bases and J by 4 bases; unmatched bases: 11. Germline CDR1 is LNHDA and CDR2 is SQIVND (reference sequence). The CDR3 length is 15 residues. CDR3 coding DNA: TGTGCCAGTACCCTTACAGGGGTTGGAGCAGATACGCAGTATTTT. This encodes CASTLTGVGADTQYF.

V usage is TRBV10-3 and J usage is TRBJ2-7; tentatively, D is TRBD2 (6 bases). The CDR3 is 12 residues long. Trimming shortened V by 10 bases and J by 1 base, and 11 bases separated the two germline ends. CDR1 is ENHRY and CDR2 is SYGVKD in the germline V gene. The CDR3 protein is CATGTFSYEQYF. CDR3 sequence (DNA): TGTGCCACCGGGACTTTTTCCTACGAGCAGTACTTC.

V usage is TRBV14 and J usage is TRBJ2-5, with 7 bases lining up with TRBD2. CDR1 and CDR2 from the germline V gene are SGHDN and FVKESK. CDR3 length: 13 residues. J gave up 4 bases and V 2 bases, and 1 base lay outside the gene matches. For the CDR3, the DNA is TGTGCCAGCAGCCAATGGGGGGGAGAGACCCAGTACTTC. Translated, it gives CASSQWGGETQYF.

This rearrangement joins TRBV11-3 to TRBJ2-1; D is possibly TRBD2 (6 bases). Germline CDR1 reads SGHNT; CDR2 reads YENEEA. V shed 7 bases and J shed 5 bases, with 12 bases lying between them. The CDR3 runs 13 residues. Here the CDR3 DNA reads TGTGCCAGCAATCGGGGGTTTGACAATGAGCAGTTCTTC. This codes for CASNRGFDNEQFF.

The V and J genes are TRBV21-1 and TRBJ1-2; the table's TRBD1 call for D was not verified on the DNA. TRBV21-1 is tagged as a pseudogene. There are 16 residues in the CDR3. CDR3 amino acids: CASSKRPQGSNYGYTF. CDR3 nucleotides: TGTGCCAGCAGCAAACGGCCACAGGGGTCGAACTATGGCTACACCTTC.

This chain's CDR3 is CASGQGKSPLHF. The CDR3 DNA follows: TGTGCCAGCGGACAGGGGAAATCACCCCTCCACTTT. V gene TRBV19 combines with J gene TRBJ1-6; 9 bases line up with TRBD1. The CDR3 is 12 amino acids. Looked up from germline, CDR1 is LNHDA and CDR2 is SQIVND (reference sequence). The V segment lost 9 bases and the J segment 10 bases; nucleotides outside the gene matches: 4.

CDR3 sequence reads: CAIRRTEPNYGYTF. The DNA of the CDR3 is TGTGCCATCAGGCGGACAGAACCCAACTATGGCTACACCTTC. This chain links TRBV10-3 with TRBJ1-2; D is possibly TRBD1 (6 bases). The V gene lost 6 bases and the J gene lost 2 bases, with 13 bases spanning the gap. This CDR3 has 14 amino acids. The V gene's germline CDR1 is ENHRY and CDR2 SYGVKD.